The clone carrying this T cell receptor beta chain turned up a few times. Its antigen is undetermined. The data were taken from a study of T cell repertoires in cytomegalovirus infection. The CDR3 spans 15 residues. Losses at the gene ends were 1 base for V and 6 bases for J; bases not matched to a gene: 3. CDR1 is LNHDA, CDR2 SQIVND, per germline (reference sequence). Each CDR3 protein is one row after TCRdb ran MiXCR on the reads. The sample holds approximately 300,000 distinct CDR3 sequences; 25% to 35% are singletons and the top ten take roughly 20%. The TCR was taken from a human donor in good health (CMV status not recorded). Some clones in this sample may be carry-over from other donors' samples. The chain couples TRBV19 to TRBJ1-6, with 7 bases fitting TRBD1. The sample here was cultured PBMCs, taken from culture after CMV antigen stimulation. CDR3 loop: CASSIVGQSNSPLHF. The CDR3, as DNA: TGTGCCAGTAGTATAGTGGGACAGAGTAATTCACCCCTCCACTTT.